The rows below give T cell receptor beta chains drawn from one sample of a study of blood T cell repertoires in COVID-19. Generated by immunoSEQ multiplex PCR, the TCRdb table keeps only in-frame clones and is missing some. Among about 140,000 clones, about nine tenths were seen once, and the ten largest hold about 1.6%. Sequencing was done on a sample of peripheral blood. The receptors were gathered from a human donor in a cohort sampled during active COVID-19. CDR3s include the opening cysteine and the closing phenylalanine or tryptophan. The D gene is left open where the match is weak. Rows may omit the clone size; those that give it use once, few, many or a size class.

length | J | size | V | D | CDR3 | DNA
15 | TRBJ2-3 | - | TRBV4-3 | - | CASSQEGGGGDTQYF | TGCGCCAGCAGCCAAGAAGGAGGGGGGGGAGATACGCAGTATTTT
16 | TRBJ1-1 | - | TRBV7-3 | TRBD1 | CASSLKRDSPNTEAFF | TGTGCCAGCAGCTTAAAACGGGACAGTCCGAACACTGAAGCTTTCTTT
14 | TRBJ1-1 | - | TRBV5-1 | TRBD1 | CASSLEGTGIAAFF | TGCGCCAGCAGCTTGGAAGGGACAGGGATTGCGGCTTTCTTT
14 | TRBJ2-1 | - | TRBV5-4 | TRBD2 | CASSSYGGGNEQFF | TGTGCCAGCAGTTCGTACGGGGGGGGCAATGAGCAGTTCTTC
16 | TRBJ2-3 | once | TRBV28 | - | CASTLLAELGGDTQYF | TGTGCCAGCACCCTACTAGCAGAGTTGGGTGGAGATACGCAGTATTTT
14 | TRBJ2-7 | - | TRBV19 | TRBD1 | CASSIGRQGFEQYF | TGTGCCAGTAGTATAGGGAGACAGGGATTCGAGCAGTACTTC
15 | TRBJ2-3 | once | TRBV6-4 | TRBD1 | CASSDGQGATDTQYF | TGTGCCAGCAGTGACGGACAGGGGGCCACAGATACGCAGTATTTT
16 | TRBJ1-1 | - | TRBV7-3 | TRBD1 | CASSLTPGQGAAEAFF | TGTGCCAGCAGCTTAACACCGGGACAGGGGGCCGCTGAAGCTTTCTTT
14 | TRBJ1-4 | - | TRBV3-1/TRBV3-2 | - | CASSQEWTAEKLFF | TGTGCCAGCAGCCAAGAATGGACAGCTGAAAAACTGTTTTTT
18 | TRBJ2-5 | - | TRBV7-9 | - | CASSLVQLRQGGQETQYF | TGTGCCAGCAGCTTAGTGCAGCTCCGGCAGGGAGGACAAGAGACCCAGTACTTC
15 | TRBJ2-5 | - | TRBV18 | TRBD2 | CASSLNSGGGETQYF | TGTGCCAGCTCACTCAACAGCGGGGGGGGAGAGACCCAGTACTTC
15 | TRBJ1-3 | few | TRBV11-2 | TRBD1 | CASSFRGLDGNTIYF | TGTGCCAGCAGCTTCAGGGGGCTGGATGGAAACACCATATATTTT
13 | TRBJ2-3 | - | TRBV27 | TRBD1 | CATGQGDTDTQYF | TGTGCCACAGGACAGGGAGACACAGATACGCAGTATTTT
15 | TRBJ2-3 | - | TRBV10-3 | TRBD2 | CAISELRGGSDTQYF | TGTGCCATCAGTGAGTTGCGGGGGGGTTCAGATACGCAGTATTTT
15 | TRBJ2-2 | few | TRBV9 | TRBD2 | CASSPSGGASGELFF | TGTGCCAGCAGCCCGAGCGGGGGGGCCTCCGGGGAGCTGTTTTTT
11 | TRBJ2-3 | - | TRBV12-3/TRBV12-4 | - | CASRYTDTQYF | TGTGCCAGCAGGTACACAGATACGCAGTATTTT
16 | TRBJ2-5 | - | TRBV19 | TRBD1 | CASSIGPGTGEETQYF | TGTGCCAGTAGTATAGGTCCTGGGACAGGGGAGGAGACCCAGTACTTC
17 | TRBJ2-3 | - | TRBV20-1 | TRBD2 | CSASSTRLAGDTDTQYF | TGCAGTGCTAGTTCCACCCGACTAGCGGGGGACACAGATACGCAGTATTTT
15 | TRBJ1-2 | - | TRBV5-4 | TRBD1 | CASSSAKGQAYGYTF | TGTGCCAGCAGCTCCGCCAAGGGACAGGCATATGGCTACACCTTC
11 | TRBJ2-7 | - | TRBV13 | - | CASSLVNEQYF | TGTGCCAGCAGCTTAGTTAACGAGCAGTACTTC
16 | TRBJ2-2 | - | TRBV4-1 | - | CASSSMGGSNTGELFF | TGCGCCAGCAGCTCGATGGGGGGTTCGAACACCGGGGAGCTGTTTTTT
16 | TRBJ1-3 | - | TRBV7-9 | - | CASSRQPQGAGNTIYF | TGTGCCAGCAGCCGACAGCCACAGGGAGCTGGAAACACCATATATTTT
13 | TRBJ1-2 | few | TRBV7-9 | TRBD1 | CASRSTGNYGYTF | TGTGCCAGCAGGTCGACAGGGAACTATGGCTACACCTTC
16 | TRBJ2-5 | - | TRBV6-6 | TRBD2 | CASSYSLAGGQETQYF | TGTGCCAGCAGTTACTCCTTAGCGGGGGGGCAAGAGACCCAGTACTTC
18 | TRBJ2-2 | - | TRBV23-1 | - | CASGLGREEAGNTGELFF | TGCGCCAGCGGCCTCGGTAGGGAAGAGGCGGGGAACACCGGGGAGCTGTTTTTT
16 | TRBJ1-1 | - | TRBV21-1 | - | CASSNEQKQGNTEAFF | TGTGCCAGCAGCAACGAGCAGAAACAGGGGAACACTGAAGCTTTCTTT
13 | TRBJ1-1 | - | TRBV6-5 | - | CASGRAGSTEAFF | TGTGCCAGCGGGAGGGCGGGGAGCACTGAAGCTTTCTTT
15 | TRBJ2-1 | once | TRBV7-2 | TRBD2 | CASSLVSGTSNEQFF | TGTGCCAGCAGCTTAGTGTCCGGGACTAGCAATGAGCAGTTCTTC
13 | TRBJ2-7 | - | TRBV6-6 | - | CASSRVSGGEQYF | TGTGCCAGCAGTCGGGTCTCAGGAGGAGAGCAGTACTTC
16 | TRBJ2-5 | - | TRBV13 | TRBD1 | CASSAVPGQGKETQYF | TGTGCCAGCAGCGCGGTCCCGGGACAGGGGAAAGAGACCCAGTACTTC
16 | TRBJ1-1 | - | TRBV7-8 | - | CASSPGTNSWNTEAFF | TGTGCCAGCAGCCCCGGGACAAACTCCTGGAACACTGAAGCTTTCTTT
15 | TRBJ1-1 | - | TRBV7-3 | TRBD1 | CASSPGTGRSTEAFF | TGTGCCAGCAGCCCCGGGACAGGAAGGAGCACTGAAGCTTTCTTT
17 | TRBJ1-2 | - | TRBV27 | TRBD1 | CASSPTPGQGLYYGYTF | TGTGCCAGCAGTCCGACCCCGGGACAGGGCCTCTACTATGGCTACACCTTC
13 | TRBJ1-1 | few | TRBV6-5 | - | CASRKRVQSEAFF | TGTGCCAGCAGGAAGAGGGTACAGTCTGAAGCTTTCTTT
15 | TRBJ2-6 | many | TRBV4-3 | - | CASSQGSSGANVLTF | TGCGCCAGCAGCCAAGGGAGCTCTGGGGCCAACGTCCTGACTTTC